The 16 T cell receptor beta chains below come from one sample, sequenced in a study of spatial heterogeneity in lung cancer. One entry per CDR3 protein, called by TCRdb with MiXCR from the 5' RACE reads. The data hold around 95,000 distinct CDR3 sequences, with around 4.8% observed a single time. Study conclusions and caveats: In tumors, expanded intratumoral alpha and beta TCR counts tracked mutation counts.

The sample's time point: sample taken at primary tumor resection. These TCRs are of unknown antigen specificity. This sample comprised lung tumor tissue, obtained at surgery. The source of these receptors is a male donor with early-stage non-small cell lung cancer.

This chain uses TRBV30 with TRBJ2-2; D not resolved. This CDR3 contains 10 residues. V was cut by 3 bases and J by 4 bases, with 0 bases left in between. The V gene's germline CDR1 is GTSNPN and CDR2 SVGIG (reference sequence). The CDR3 spells CAWSTGELFF. The DNA of the CDR3 is TGTGCCTGGAGCACCGGGGAGCTGTTTTTT.

This clonotype was picked up many times. The genes are TRBV12-3 or TRBV12-4 and TRBJ1-2; no clear D. CDR3 length: 13 amino acids. V was shortened by 3 bases and J by 7 bases, with 12 bases between the two germline ends. The CDR3 sequence is CASSFPRGSGYTF. CDR3 DNA sequence: TGTGCCAGCAGTTTCCCCCGGGGTTCTGGCTACACCTTC.

This clonotype appeared many times. The chain carries TRBV28 and TRBJ1-5; no firm D call. The CDR3 spans 12 residues. Germline assignment: CDR1 MDHEN and CDR2 SYDVKM. Trimming took off 8 bases at V and 1 base at J, with 6 bases between the two ends. In DNA form, the CDR3 reads TGTGCCAGCTTCGGGAGCAATCAGCCCCAGCATTTT. Encoded protein: CASFGSNQPQHF.

This clonotype was counted at least ten times. J is TRBJ2-1 and V is TRBV3-1; D possibly uses TRBD1 or TRBD2 (5 bases each). Trimming took 1 base from V and 9 from J, leaving 7 bases between them. The CDR3 is 12 residues long. Germline values: CDR1 LGHDT, CDR2 YNNKEL (reference sequence). The CDR3: CASSQGDGEQFF. In DNA form, the CDR3 reads TGTGCCAGCAGCCAAGGGGACGGTGAGCAGTTCTTC.

This clonotype was counted at least ten times. V usage is TRBV5-1 and J usage is TRBJ1-2, with TRBD1 identical over 8 bases. The CDR3 is 16 amino acids. Germline V gene sequence: CDR1 SGHRS, CDR2 YFSETQ. J was trimmed by 4 bases and V by 4 bases; bases with no gene match: 12. CDR3 coding DNA: TGCGCCAGCAGCCCGGCCCTTCCAGGGGGCTTCTATGGCTACACCTTC. This codes for CASSPALPGGFYGYTF.

This clonotype appeared many times. The chain employs TRBV28 and TRBJ2-3, with D tentatively TRBD2 (5 bases). Deletions cut 7 bases from V and 1 base from J, with 21 bases between. The CDR3 covers 17 residues. Germline CDR1 reads MDHEN; CDR2 reads SYDVKM. The CDR3 spells CASMIVATLGGTDTQYF. DNA for the CDR3: TGTGCCAGCATGATAGTAGCGACCCTTGGGGGCACAGATACGCAGTATTTT.

In its sample, this clonotype was seen many times. V is TRBV6-6 and J is TRBJ1-2, with D unclear. The CDR3 is 14 amino acids. Germline CDR1 and CDR2: MNHNY and SVGAGI (reference sequence). The ends were cut back, 5 bases at V and 7 bases at J, with 17 bases in the middle. The CDR3 nucleotides read TGTGCCAGCAGTACCCTTGGGGTTTCGAGTGGCTACACCTTC. It specifies CASSTLGVSSGYTF.

The chain has TRBV20-1 and TRBJ2-1, with D hard to call. The CDR3 covers 12 residues. Germline V gene data show CDR1 as DFQATT and CDR2 as SNEGSKA (reference sequence). Trimming pared 1 base from V and 5 bases from J, leaving 6 bases between. The CDR3: CSARVTHNEQFF. The CDR3 DNA reads TGCAGTGCTAGAGTAACCCACAATGAGCAGTTCTTC.

This clonotype was seen repeatedly, ten times or more. The chain joins TRBV9 to TRBJ2-2; D is undetermined. CDR1 SGDLS and CDR2 YYNGEE come from the germline V gene. V gave up 2 bases and J gave up 6 bases, with 8 bases separating them. The length of the CDR3 is 13 residues. The CDR3 DNA reads as TGTGCCAGCAGCGTGGCTATTTCCGGGGAGCTGTTTTTT. This encodes CASSVAISGELFF.

Concerning this clonotype itself: The CDR3 does not end in the conserved phenylalanine or tryptophan, so this is likely a read error. The rearrangement uses TRBV18 and TRBJ2-7; D not certain. The CDR3 runs to 13 residues. Trimming cost V 3 bases and J 1 base, with 7 bases left between them. In germline, CDR1 is KGHSH, CDR2 LQKENI. This CDR3 reads CASSPGKSYEQYI. The DNA of the CDR3 is TGTGCCAGCTCACCGGGGAAATCCTACGAGCAGTACATC.

This clonotype has at least ten counts. This chain joins TRBV5-1 and TRBJ1-2; tentative D call: TRBD1 (6 bases). Germline V gives CDR1 SGHRS, CDR2 YFSETQ. Trimming took 6 bases from V and 6 from J, leaving 15 bases between them. This CDR3 is 13 amino acids long. The CDR3 DNA reads as TGCGCCAGCACCGAGGTGGGGGCGGATGGCTACACCTTC. Translating it yields CASTEVGADGYTF.

Ten or more counts support this clonotype. The rearrangement links TRBV7-9 to TRBJ2-3; 8 bases fit TRBD1. V lost 0 bases and J lost 4; bases outside the gene matches: 3. This CDR3 is 15 amino acids long. Germline V gives CDR1 SEHNR, CDR2 FQNEAQ (reference sequence). CDR3 residues: CASSLAGQDADTQYF. The CDR3 DNA is TGTGCCAGCAGCTTAGCGGGACAGGATGCAGATACGCAGTATTTT. The full variable domain, rest sourced from reference TRBV7-9 and TRBJ2-3, is DTGVSQNPRHKITKRGQNVTFRCDPISEHNRLYWYRQTLGQGPEFLTYFQNEAQLEKSRLLSDRFSAERPKGSFSTLEIQRTEQGDSAMYLCASSLAGQDADTQYFGPGTRLTVL.

This clonotype was picked up many times. This chain links TRBV28 with TRBJ2-5; 8 bases agree with TRBD1. This CDR3 spans 16 amino acids. The germline V gene has CDR1 MDHEN and CDR2 SYDVKM. The V gene end was trimmed by 2 bases and the J gene end by 1 base; junction bases not matched to a gene: 6. The chain's CDR3 is CASSLEQGAGQETQYF. CDR3 DNA: TGTGCCAGCAGTTTAGAGCAGGGGGCCGGCCAAGAGACCCAGTACTTC. The full variable domain, completed using reference TRBV28 and TRBJ2-5, is DVKVTQSSRYLVKRTGEKVFLECVQDMDHENMFWYRQDPGLGLRLIYFSYDVKMKEKGDIPEGYSVSREKKERFSLILESASTNQTSMYLCASSLEQGAGQETQYFGPGTRLLVL.

There are many counts of this clonotype. The chain is built from TRBV7-2 and TRBJ2-4; the match to TRBD2 covers 11 bases. Germline-derived CDR1 and CDR2 are SGHTA and FQGNSA. The CDR3 spans 14 residues. V gave up 7 bases and J gave up 8 bases; unmatched junction bases: 7. CDR3 residues: CASTITSGSYIQYF. The CDR3 DNA follows: TGTGCCAGCACCATTACTAGCGGGAGTTACATTCAGTACTTC. Using reference TRBV7-2 and TRBJ2-4 for the parts outside the CDR3, the full variable domain is GAGVSQSPSNKVTEKGKDVELRCDPISGHTALYWYRQSLGQGLEFLIYFQGNSAPDKSGLPSDRFSAERTGGSVSTLTIQRTQQEDSAVYLCASTITSGSYIQYFGAGTRLSVL.

This clonotype was counted between two and nine times. The chain carries TRBV10-3 and TRBJ1-1, with D perhaps TRBD1 (6 bases). V lost 0 bases and J 5 bases, leaving 7 bases between the germline ends. Germline CDR1 reads ENHRY; CDR2 reads SYGVKD. This CDR3 has 13 residues. For the CDR3, the DNA is TGTGCCATCAGTGAGTCCGGACAGACTGAAGCTTTCTTT. As protein: CAISESGQTEAFF.

This clonotype was seen many times. The chain joins TRBV5-1 to TRBJ2-5; TRBD2 matches at 9 bases. The CDR3 runs to 16 residues. V dropped 0 bases and J dropped 2; count of bases not matched to a gene: 5. From germline, CDR1 is SGHRS and CDR2 YFSETQ. The CDR3 reads CASSLEVAGAQETQYF. The CDR3 DNA sequence: TGCGCCAGCAGCTTGGAAGTAGCGGGAGCGCAAGAGACCCAGTACTTC.